This T cell receptor (beta chain) was recovered during a study of CD8+ T cells in alopecia areata (dated 2018 in TCRdb). For the study in its entirety: The treated patients took part in an open-label pilot trial in which moderate-to-severe alopecia areata was treated with oral tofacitinib at 5 to 10 mg twice daily. High-throughput TCRbeta sequencing was used to examine T cell clonal expansion in alopecia areata in both the C3H/HeJ mouse model and human patients. Disease severity in treated patients was measured with the SALT score, which quantifies the percentage of affected scalp surface area. Patients stayed on tofacitinib for 6 to 18 months and then had 6 months of follow-up off drug so that delayed response and recurrence could be assessed. Scalp tissue and sorted CD4+ and CD8+ peripheral blood T cells from patchy and totalis/universalis alopecia areata patients and from healthy controls were covered by human TCRbeta sequencing. Patients on tofacitinib were biopsied at baseline and after 4 and 24 weeks of treatment, and several of the patients also had a later scalp biopsy. RNA was extracted with the PAXgene miRNA kit for fixed scalp, the miRNeasy kit for PBMCs, and the RNeasy kit for mouse skin. TCRbeta CDR3 regions were amplified by immunoSEQ multiplex PCR with 35 Vbeta forward and 13 Jbeta reverse primers. Scalp clonality was compared among normal scalp (n=4), patchy alopecia areata scalp (n=8), and alopecia totalis/universalis scalp (n=8).

V was cut back by 3 bases and J by 1 base, leaving a gap of 9 bases between them. The cysteine opens and the phenylalanine closes a CDR3 of 13 amino acids. Just the 39-base CDR3 DNA is kept, in frame starting at base 1. CDR1 GTSNPN and CDR2 SVGIG were looked up in the germline V gene (reference sequence). This clone came up once. Which antigen it targets is not known. Qualities for individual bases were not recorded, and no much larger clone is one base off. Libraries were made using the immunoSEQ multiplex PCR assay. To provide template for TCR sequencing, every sample had RNA extracted and reverse transcribed into cDNA. SuperScript III was used for first-strand cDNA synthesis, primed with a 2:1 mix of oligo-dT and random hexamers. A synthetic immune receptor repertoire was used to assess amplification bias, and residual bias was removed computationally. The source study handled its data this way. Raw reads were preprocessed to remove errors, and CDR3 was defined according to IMGT conventions as the region from the conserved cysteine to phenylalanine. Clonality was computed by normalizing Shannon entropy by log2 of the number of productive unique TCRs and subtracting the result from 1. Scalp TCRbeta sequences were cross-referenced with sorted blood CD4 and CD8 repertoires so that the CD4 or CD8 identity of scalp clones could be inferred. Imported from immuneACCESS, the table was reduced by TCRdb to in-frame sequences with V and J called. These copies leave out some clones; in studies compared against another copy, an unresolved V gene accounts for under half, and the cause of the remainder is not known. V and J calls and clone size are those listed in that table; D and trimming were worked out from the DNA. This sample comprises roughly 200,000 clones, more than 30% of them detected only once. 0.4% to 0.55% of the sample goes to the ten largest clones.

The treatment or condition label, read with the paper, signifies: oral pan-JAK inhibitor, 5-10 mg twice daily. Lesional scalp punch biopsies and peripheral blood were collected from alopecia areata patients. After PBMCs were isolated by density centrifugation and stained for CD3, CD4 and CD8, a FACSAria was used to sort CD4+ and CD8+ T cells. The paper's findings and limits, for the study overall: Lesional scalp, especially in alopecia totalis/universalis, showed higher clonality and more expanded CD8+ clones than normal scalp, suggesting antigenic drive. Shared TCR sequences between patients were less evident than in mice, which may be partly attributable to HLA diversity in the patient population. Because the treated cohort was small and included a single nonresponder, larger studies are needed to assess links between baseline CD8+ expansion and response. Scalp clonality and the number of expanded CD8+ clones among the top 100 scalp clones were significantly decreased by tofacitinib. Many expanded lesional clones persisted in scalp and blood during tofacitinib treatment, which may partly explain relapse after stopping treatment. Resident alphabeta T cells in normal human skin are also sequenced, complicating scalp TCR repertoire analysis, unlike mouse skin dominated by gammadelta T cells.

This specimen consisted of CD4+ T cells sorted from blood, obtained at approximately week 30, from a patient treated with tofacitinib. This receptor was obtained from a human donor with alopecia areata. The rearranged chain carries TRBV30 and TRBJ1-1; the D gene is perhaps TRBD1, on 6 matching bases. CDR3 reads: CAWRGGGNTEAFF. In nucleotides, the sequence is TGTGCCTGGAGAGGGGGAGGGAACACTGAAGCTTTCTTT.